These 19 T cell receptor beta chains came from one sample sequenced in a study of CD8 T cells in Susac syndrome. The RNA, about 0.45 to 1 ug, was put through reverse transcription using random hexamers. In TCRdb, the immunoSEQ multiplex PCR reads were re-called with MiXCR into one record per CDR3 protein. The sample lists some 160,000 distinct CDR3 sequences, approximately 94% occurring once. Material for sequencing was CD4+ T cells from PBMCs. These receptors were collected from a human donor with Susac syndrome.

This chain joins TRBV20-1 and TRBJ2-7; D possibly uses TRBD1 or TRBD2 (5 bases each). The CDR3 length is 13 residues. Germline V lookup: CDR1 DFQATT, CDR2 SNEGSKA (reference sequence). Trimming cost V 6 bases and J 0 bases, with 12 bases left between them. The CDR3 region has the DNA TGCAGTGCCGTCCCGGGACCCTCCTACGAGCAGTACTTC. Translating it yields CSAVPGPSYEQYF.

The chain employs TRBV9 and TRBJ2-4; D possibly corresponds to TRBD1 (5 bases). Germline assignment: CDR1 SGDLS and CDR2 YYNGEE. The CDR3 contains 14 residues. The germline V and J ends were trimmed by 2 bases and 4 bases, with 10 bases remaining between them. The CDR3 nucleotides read TGTGCCAGCAGCGTGGGGTCAGGGAAAAACATTCAGTACTTC. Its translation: CASSVGSGKNIQYF.

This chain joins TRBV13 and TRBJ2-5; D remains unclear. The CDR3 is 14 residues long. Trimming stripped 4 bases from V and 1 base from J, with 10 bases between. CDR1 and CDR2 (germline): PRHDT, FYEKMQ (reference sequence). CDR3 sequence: CASSSGRVQETQYF. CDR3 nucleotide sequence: TGTGCCAGCAGCTCTGGACGGGTCCAAGAGACCCAGTACTTC.

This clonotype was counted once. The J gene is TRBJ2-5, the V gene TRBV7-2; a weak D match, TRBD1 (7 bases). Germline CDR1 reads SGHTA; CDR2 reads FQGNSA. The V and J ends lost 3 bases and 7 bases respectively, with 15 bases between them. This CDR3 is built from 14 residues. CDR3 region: CASSFVRGVGTQYF. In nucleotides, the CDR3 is TGTGCCAGCAGCTTCGTCAGGGGGGTTGGGACCCAGTACTTC.

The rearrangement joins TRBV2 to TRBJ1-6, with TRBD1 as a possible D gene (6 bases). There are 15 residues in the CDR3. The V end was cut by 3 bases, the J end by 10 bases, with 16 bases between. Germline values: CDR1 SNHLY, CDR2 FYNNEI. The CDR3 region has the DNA TGTGCCAGCAGTGAGGCCCAACAGGGCTACTCACCCCTCCACTTT. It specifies CASSEAQQGYSPLHF.

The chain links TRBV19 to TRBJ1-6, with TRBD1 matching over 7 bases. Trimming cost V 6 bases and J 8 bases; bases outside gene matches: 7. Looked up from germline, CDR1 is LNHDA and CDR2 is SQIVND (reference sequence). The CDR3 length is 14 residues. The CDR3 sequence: CASRTGIGDSPLHF. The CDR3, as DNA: TGTGCCAGTAGGACAGGGATAGGGGATTCACCCCTCCACTTT.

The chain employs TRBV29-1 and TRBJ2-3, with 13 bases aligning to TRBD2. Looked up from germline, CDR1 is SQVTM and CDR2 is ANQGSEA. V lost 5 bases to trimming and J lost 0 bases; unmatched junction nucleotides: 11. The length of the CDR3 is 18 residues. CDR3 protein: CSVTGTSGVTASTDTQYF. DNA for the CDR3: TGCAGCGTTACCGGGACTAGCGGGGTGACAGCCAGCACAGATACGCAGTATTTT.

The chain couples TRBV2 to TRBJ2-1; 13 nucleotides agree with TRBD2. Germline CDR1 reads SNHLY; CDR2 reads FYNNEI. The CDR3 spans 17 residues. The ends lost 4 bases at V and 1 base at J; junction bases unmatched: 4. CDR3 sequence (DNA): TGTGCCAGCAGTGCTAGGACTAGCGGGGGATCCTACAATGAGCAGTTCTTC. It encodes CASSARTSGGSYNEQFF. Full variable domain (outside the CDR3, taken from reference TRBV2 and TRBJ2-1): EPEVTQTPSHQVTQMGQEVILRCVPISNHLYFYWYRQILGQKVEFLVSFYNNEISEKSEIFDDQFSVERPDGSNFTLKIRSTKLEDSAMYFCASSARTSGGSYNEQFFGPGTRLTVL.

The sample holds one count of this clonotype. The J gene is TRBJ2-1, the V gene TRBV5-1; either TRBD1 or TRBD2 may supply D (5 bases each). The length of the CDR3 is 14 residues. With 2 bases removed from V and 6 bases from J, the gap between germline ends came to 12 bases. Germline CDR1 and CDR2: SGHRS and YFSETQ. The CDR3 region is CASSFGAESNEQFF. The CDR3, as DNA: TGCGCCAGCAGCTTCGGGGCGGAATCCAATGAGCAGTTCTTC.

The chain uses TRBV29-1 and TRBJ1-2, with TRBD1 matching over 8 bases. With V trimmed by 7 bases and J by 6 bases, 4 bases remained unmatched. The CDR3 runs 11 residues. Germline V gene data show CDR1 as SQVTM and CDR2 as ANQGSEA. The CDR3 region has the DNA TGCAGCGGGGCGACAGGGGATGGCTACACCTTC. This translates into CSGATGDGYTF.

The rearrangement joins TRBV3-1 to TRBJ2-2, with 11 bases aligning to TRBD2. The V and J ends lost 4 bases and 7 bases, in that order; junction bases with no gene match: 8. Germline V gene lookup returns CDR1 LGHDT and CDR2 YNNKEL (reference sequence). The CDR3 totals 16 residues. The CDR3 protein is CASSPATSGGHGELFF. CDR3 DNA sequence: TGTGCCAGCAGCCCAGCAACTAGCGGGGGCCACGGGGAGCTGTTTTTT.

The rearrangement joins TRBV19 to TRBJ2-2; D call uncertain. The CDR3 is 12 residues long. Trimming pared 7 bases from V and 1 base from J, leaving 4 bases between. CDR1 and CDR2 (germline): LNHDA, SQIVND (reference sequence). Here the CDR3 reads CASNRNTGELFF. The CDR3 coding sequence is TGTGCCAGTAACAGGAACACCGGGGAGCTGTTTTTT. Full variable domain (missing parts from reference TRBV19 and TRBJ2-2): DGGITQSPKYLFRKEGQNVTLSCEQNLNHDAMYWYRQDPGQGLRLIYYSQIVNDFQKGDIAEGYSVSREKKESFPLTVTSAQKNPTAFYLCASNRNTGELFFGEGSRLTVL.

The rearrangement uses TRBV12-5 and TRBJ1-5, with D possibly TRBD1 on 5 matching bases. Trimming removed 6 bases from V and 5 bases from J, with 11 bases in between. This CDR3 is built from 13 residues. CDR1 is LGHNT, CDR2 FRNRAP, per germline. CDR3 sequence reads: CASGRGDDQPQHF. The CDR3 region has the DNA TGTGCTAGTGGCCGGGGGGATGATCAGCCCCAGCATTTT.

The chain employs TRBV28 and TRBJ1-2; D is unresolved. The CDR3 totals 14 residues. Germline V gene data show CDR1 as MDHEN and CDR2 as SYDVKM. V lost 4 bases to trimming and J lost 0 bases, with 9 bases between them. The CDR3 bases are TGTGCCAGCAGTTCGGCAGGAGCTAACTATGGCTACACCTTC. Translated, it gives CASSSAGANYGYTF.

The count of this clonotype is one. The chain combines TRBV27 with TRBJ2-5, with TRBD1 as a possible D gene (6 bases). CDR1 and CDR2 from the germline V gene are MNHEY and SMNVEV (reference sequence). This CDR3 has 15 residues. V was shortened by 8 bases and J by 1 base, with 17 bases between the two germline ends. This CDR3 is CASPAPPTGQETQYF. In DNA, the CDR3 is TGTGCCAGCCCAGCCCCTCCGACAGGCCAAGAGACCCAGTACTTC.

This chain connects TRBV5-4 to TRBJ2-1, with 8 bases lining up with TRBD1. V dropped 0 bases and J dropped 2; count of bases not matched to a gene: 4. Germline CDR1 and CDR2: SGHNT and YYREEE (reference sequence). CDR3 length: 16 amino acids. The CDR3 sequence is CASSLGQGRTYNEQFF. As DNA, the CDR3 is TGTGCCAGCAGCTTGGGACAGGGGAGGACCTACAATGAGCAGTTCTTC.

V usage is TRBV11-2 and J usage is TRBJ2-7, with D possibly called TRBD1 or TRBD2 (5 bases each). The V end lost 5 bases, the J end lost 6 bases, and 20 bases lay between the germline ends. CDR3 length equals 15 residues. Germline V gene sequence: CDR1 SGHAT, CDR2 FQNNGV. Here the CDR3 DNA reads TGTGCCAGCAGCCAACTAGGGGAAAAGCTGAGCGAGCAGTACTTC. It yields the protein CASSQLGEKLSEQYF.

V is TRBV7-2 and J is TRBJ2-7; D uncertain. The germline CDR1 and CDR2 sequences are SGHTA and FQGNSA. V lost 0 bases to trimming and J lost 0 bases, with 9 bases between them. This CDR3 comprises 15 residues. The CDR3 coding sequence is TGTGCCAGCAGCTTAGCGCACGGATTCTCCTACGAGCAGTACTTC. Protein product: CASSLAHGFSYEQYF. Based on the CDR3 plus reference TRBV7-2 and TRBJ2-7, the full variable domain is GAGVSQSPSNKVTEKGKDVELRCDPISGHTALYWYRQSLGQGLEFLIYFQGNSAPDKSGLPSDRFSAERTGGSVSTLTIQRTQQEDSAVYLCASSLAHGFSYEQYFGPGTRLTVT.

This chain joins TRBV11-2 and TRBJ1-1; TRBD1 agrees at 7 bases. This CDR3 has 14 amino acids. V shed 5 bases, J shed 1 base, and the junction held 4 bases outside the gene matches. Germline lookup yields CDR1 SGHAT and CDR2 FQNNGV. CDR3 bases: TGTGCCAGCAGCCAAAGACAGGGGAACACTGAAGCTTTCTTT. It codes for CASSQRQGNTEAFF.